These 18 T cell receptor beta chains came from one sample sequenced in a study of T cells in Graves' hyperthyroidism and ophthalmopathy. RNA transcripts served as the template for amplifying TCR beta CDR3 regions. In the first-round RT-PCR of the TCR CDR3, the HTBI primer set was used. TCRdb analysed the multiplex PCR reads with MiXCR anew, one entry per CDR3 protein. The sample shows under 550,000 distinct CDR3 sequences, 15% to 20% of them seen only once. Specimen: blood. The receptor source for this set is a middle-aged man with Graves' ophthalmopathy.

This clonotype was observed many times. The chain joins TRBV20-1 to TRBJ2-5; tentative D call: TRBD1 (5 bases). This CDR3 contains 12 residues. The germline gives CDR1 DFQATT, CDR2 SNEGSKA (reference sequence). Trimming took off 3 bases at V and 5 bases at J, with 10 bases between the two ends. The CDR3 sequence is CSASAPGETQYF. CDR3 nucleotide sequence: TGCAGTGCTAGTGCGCCAGGGGAGACCCAGTACTTC.

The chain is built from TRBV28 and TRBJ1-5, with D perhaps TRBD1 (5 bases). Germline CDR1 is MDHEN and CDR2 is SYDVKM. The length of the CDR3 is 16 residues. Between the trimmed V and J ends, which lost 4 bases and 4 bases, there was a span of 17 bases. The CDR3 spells CASSWVQGANNQPQHF. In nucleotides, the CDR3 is TGTGCCAGCAGTTGGGTCCAGGGAGCAAATAATCAGCCCCAGCATTTT.

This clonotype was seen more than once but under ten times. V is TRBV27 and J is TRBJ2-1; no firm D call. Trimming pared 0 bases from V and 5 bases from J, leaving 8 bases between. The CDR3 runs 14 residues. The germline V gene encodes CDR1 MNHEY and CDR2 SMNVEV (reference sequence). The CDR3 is CASSLSLGNNEQFF. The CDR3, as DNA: TGTGCCAGCAGTTTATCGCTCGGTAACAATGAGCAGTTCTTC.

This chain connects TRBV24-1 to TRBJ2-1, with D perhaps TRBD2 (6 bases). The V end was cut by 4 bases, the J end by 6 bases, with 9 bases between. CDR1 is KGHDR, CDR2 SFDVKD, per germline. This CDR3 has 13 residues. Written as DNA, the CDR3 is TGTGCCACCAGTGAAACTAGCATCAATGAGCAGTTCTTC. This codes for CATSETSINEQFF.

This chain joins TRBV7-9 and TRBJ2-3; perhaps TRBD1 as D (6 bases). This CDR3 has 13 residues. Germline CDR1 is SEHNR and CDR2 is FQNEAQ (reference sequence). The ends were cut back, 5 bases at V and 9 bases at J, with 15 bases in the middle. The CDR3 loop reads CASSPRQDLTQYF. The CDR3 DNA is TGTGCCAGCAGCCCTCGACAGGATCTAACGCAGTATTTT.

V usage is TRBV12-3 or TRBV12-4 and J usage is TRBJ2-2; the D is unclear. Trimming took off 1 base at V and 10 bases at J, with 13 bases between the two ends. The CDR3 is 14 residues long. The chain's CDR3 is CASSLGPQSLELFF. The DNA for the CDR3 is TGTGCCAGCAGTTTAGGGCCTCAGAGTTTGGAGCTGTTTTTT.

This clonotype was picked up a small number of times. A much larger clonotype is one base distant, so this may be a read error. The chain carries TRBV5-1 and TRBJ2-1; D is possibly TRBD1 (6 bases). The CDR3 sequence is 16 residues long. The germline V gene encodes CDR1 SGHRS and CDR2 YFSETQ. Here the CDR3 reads CARSFGAGQGINEQFF. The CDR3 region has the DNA TGCGCCCGCAGCTTTGGGGCCGGGCAGGGGATCAATGAGCAGTTCTTC.

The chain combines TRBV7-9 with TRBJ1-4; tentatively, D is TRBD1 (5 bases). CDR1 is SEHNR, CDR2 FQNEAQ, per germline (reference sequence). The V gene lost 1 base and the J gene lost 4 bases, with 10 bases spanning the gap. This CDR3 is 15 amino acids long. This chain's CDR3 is CASSLGTGRNEKLFF. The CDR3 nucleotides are TGTGCCAGCAGCTTAGGAACAGGACGTAATGAAAAACTGTTTTTT.

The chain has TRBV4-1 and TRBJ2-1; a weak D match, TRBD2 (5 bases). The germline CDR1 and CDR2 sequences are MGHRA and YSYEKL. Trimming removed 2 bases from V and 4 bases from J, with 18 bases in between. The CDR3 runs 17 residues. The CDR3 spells CASSQIFGDGLYNEQFF. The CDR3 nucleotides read TGCGCCAGCAGCCAAATTTTCGGCGACGGACTGTACAATGAGCAGTTCTTC.

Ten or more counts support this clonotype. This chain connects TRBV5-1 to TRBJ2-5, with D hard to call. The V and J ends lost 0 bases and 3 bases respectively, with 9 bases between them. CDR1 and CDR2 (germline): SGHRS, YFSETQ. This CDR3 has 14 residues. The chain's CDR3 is CASSLGTLEETQYF. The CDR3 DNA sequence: TGCGCCAGCAGCTTGGGGACCCTGGAAGAGACCCAGTACTTC.

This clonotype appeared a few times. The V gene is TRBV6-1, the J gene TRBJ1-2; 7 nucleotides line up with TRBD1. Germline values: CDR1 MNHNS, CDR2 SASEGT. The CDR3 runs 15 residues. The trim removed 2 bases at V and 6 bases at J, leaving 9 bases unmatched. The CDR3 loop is CASSERLTGENGYTF. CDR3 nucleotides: TGTGCCAGCAGTGAACGTTTAACAGGGGAGAATGGCTACACCTTC.

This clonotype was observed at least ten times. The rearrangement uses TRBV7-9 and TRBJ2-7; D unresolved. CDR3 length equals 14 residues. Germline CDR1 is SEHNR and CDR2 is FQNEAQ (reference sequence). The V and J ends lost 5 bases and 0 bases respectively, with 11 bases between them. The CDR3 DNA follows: TGTGCCAGCAGCCCTCGAGTGAGCTCCTACGAGCAGTACTTC. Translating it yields CASSPRVSSYEQYF.

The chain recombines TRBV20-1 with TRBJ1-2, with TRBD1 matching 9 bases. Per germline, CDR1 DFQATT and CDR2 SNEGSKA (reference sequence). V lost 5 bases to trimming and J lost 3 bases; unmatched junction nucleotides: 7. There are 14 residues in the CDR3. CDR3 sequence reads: CSAPTGGRHYGYTF. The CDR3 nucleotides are TGCAGTGCTCCTACAGGGGGCCGGCACTATGGCTACACCTTC.

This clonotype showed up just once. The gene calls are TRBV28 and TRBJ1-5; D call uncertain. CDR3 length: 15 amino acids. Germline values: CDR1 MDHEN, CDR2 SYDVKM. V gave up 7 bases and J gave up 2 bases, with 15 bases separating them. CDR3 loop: CASTFPRIGNQPQHF. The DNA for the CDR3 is TGTGCCAGCACCTTCCCCCGGATAGGCAATCAGCCCCAGCATTTT.

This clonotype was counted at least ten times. The CDR3 DNA follows: TGTGCCATCAGTGAGACTGAGGGCAGGGAGGAAAGAATCCCCTACGAGCAGTACTTC. Translating gives CAISETEGREERIPYEQYF. The chain joins TRBV10-3 to TRBJ2-7, with D possibly matching TRBD2 (6 bases). V gave up 2 bases and J gave up 2 bases, with 25 bases separating them. This CDR3 contains 19 residues. Germline V gene data show CDR1 as ENHRY and CDR2 as SYGVKD.

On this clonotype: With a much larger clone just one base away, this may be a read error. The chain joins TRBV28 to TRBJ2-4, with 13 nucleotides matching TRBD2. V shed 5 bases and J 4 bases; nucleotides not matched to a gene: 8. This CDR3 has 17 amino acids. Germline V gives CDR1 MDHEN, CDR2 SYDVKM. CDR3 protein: CASSGLTSGRFKNIQYF. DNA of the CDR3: TGTGCCAGCAGTGGGCTGACTAGCGGGAGGTTTAAAAACATTCAGTACTTC.

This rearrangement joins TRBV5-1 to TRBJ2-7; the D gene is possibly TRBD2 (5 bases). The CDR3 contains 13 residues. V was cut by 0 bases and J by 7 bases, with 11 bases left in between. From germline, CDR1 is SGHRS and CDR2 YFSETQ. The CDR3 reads CASSLEGSGEQYF. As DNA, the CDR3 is TGCGCCAGCAGCTTGGAGGGATCGGGGGAGCAGTACTTC.

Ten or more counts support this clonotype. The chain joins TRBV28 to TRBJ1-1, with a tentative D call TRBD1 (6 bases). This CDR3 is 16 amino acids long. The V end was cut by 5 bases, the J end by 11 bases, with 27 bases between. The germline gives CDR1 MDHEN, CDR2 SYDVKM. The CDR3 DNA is TGTGCCAGCAGTCCCCTGTCTCCGGGGGCCCTCCGGAGGGCTTTCTTT. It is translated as CASSPLSPGALRRAFF.